This TCR beta chain was recovered during a study of blood T cell repertoires in COVID-19. About the study: From the United States, Italy and Spain came samples of acute and convalescent COVID-19.

Some clones are missing from TCRdb's copy, which holds only in-frame ones; the method was immunoSEQ multiplex PCR. The sample holds under 75,000 clones, nearly 80% seen once. V trimming: 1 base; J trimming: 0 bases; junction bases outside the gene matches: 2. The CDR3 totals 16 residues. The germline V gene encodes CDR1 LNHDA and CDR2 SQIVND (reference sequence). The V and J genes are TRBV19 and TRBJ2-5; 10 bases line up with TRBD2. The sequence came from a woman aged 55-69 years with acute or convalescent COVID-19. The sequencing sample was made of peripheral blood. The CDR3 region has the DNA TGTGCCAGTAGTATAGGGACTAGCGGCAACCAAGAGACCCAGTACTTC. Translating it yields CASSIGTSGNQETQYF.